The following is a T cell receptor (beta chain) sequence with its context. What it binds is not known. The sample is drawn from a study of cytomegalovirus exposure and HLA in healthy donors. Study-wide points: Some TCR beta chains (164 of them) were listed as cytomegalovirus-associated. When analyzed later, a missense DCLRE1C variant was found to be linked to TCR beta V- and J-gene trimming. In vitro experiments confirmed that a few CMV-associated chains were specific for CMV antigens.

The PCR had 60 Vbeta and 13 Jbeta primers. In the original processing: An analysis performed later counted 72 million or so unique TCR beta chains (around 11 million of them shared). Assay: immunoSEQ multiplex PCR; the TCRdb copy retains only in-frame clones and omits some. The DNA gave D and trimming, while V, J and clone size come from that table. This sample carries 210,000 or so clones, 60% to 80% of them seen once, and the ten largest clones take around 2.2%. From germline, CDR1 is KGHSH and CDR2 LQKENI. V trimming: 5 bases; J trimming: 3 bases; junction bases outside the gene matches: 6. The CDR3 loop spans 14 amino acids.

The sequence was obtained from a woman in her twenties or thirties in good health and CMV-seropositive. The sample taken for sequencing was PBMCs. The genes are TRBV18 and TRBJ1-2; TRBD1 agrees at 7 bases. CDR3 DNA sequence: TGTGCCAGCTCATTATCCGGGACAGACTATGGCTACACCTTC. This codes for CASSLSGTDYGYTF. Based on the CDR3 plus reference TRBV18 and TRBJ1-2, the full variable domain is NAGVMQNPRHLVRRRGQEARLRCSPMKGHSHVYWYRQLPEEGLKFMVYLQKENIIDESGMPKERFSAEFPKEGPSILRIQQVVRGDSAAYFCASSLSGTDYGYTFGSGTRLTVV.